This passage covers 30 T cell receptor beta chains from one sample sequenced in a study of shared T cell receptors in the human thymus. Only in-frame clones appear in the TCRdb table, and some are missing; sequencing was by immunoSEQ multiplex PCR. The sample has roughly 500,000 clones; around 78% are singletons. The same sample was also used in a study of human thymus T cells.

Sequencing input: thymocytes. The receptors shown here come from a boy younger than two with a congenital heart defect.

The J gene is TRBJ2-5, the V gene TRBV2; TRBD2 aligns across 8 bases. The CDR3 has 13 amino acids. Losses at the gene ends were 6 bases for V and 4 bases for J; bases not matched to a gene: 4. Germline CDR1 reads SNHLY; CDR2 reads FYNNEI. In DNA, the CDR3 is TGTGCCAGCAGGCCCACTAGCGGAGAGACCCAGTACTTC. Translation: CASRPTSGETQYF.

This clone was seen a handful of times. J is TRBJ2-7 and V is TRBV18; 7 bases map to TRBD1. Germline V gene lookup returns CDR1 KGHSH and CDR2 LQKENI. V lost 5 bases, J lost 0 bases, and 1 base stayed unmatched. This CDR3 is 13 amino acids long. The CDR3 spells CASSNRGSYEQYF. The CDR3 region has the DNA TGTGCCAGCTCAAACAGGGGCTCCTACGAGCAGTACTTC.

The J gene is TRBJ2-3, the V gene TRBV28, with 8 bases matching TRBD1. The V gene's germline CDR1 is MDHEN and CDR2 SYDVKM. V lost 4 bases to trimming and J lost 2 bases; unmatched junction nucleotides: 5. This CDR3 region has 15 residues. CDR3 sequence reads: CASSWGQVDTDTQYF. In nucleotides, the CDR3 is TGTGCCAGCAGTTGGGGACAGGTGGACACAGATACGCAGTATTTT. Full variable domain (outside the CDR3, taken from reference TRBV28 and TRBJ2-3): DVKVTQSSRYLVKRTGEKVFLECVQDMDHENMFWYRQDPGLGLRLIYFSYDVKMKEKGDIPEGYSVSREKKERFSLILESASTNQTSMYLCASSWGQVDTDTQYFGPGTRLTVL.

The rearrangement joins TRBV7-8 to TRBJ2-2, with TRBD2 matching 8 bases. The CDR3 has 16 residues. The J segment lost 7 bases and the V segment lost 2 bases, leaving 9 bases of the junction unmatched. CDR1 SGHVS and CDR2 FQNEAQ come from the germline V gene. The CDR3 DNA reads TGTGCCAGCAGCTTAACAGCGGGAGAGGAGGACGGGGAGCTGTTTTTT. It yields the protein CASSLTAGEEDGELFF.

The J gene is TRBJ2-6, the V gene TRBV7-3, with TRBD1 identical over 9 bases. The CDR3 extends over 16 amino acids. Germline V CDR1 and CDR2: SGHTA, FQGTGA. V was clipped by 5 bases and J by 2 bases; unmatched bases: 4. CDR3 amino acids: CASSEGQGPGANVLTF. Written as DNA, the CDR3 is TGTGCCAGCAGCGAGGGACAGGGCCCTGGGGCCAACGTCCTGACTTTC. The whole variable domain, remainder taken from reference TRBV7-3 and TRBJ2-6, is GAGVSQTPSNKVTEKGKYVELRCDPISGHTALYWYRQSLGQGPEFLIYFQGTGAADDSGLPNDRFFAVRPEGSVSTLKIQRTERGDSAVYLCASSEGQGPGANVLTFGAGSRLTVL.

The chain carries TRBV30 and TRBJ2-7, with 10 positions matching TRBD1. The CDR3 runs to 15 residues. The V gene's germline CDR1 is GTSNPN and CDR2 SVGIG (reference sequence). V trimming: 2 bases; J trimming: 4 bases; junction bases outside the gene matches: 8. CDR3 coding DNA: TGTGCCTGGAGTAGTAGGGGACAGGGGTGGTACGAGCAGTACTTC. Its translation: CAWSSRGQGWYEQYF.

The CDR3 sequence is CASSLTGSLYGYTF. The CDR3 nucleotides are TGTGCCAGCAGTTTAACAGGGTCACTCTATGGCTACACCTTC. The rearrangement uses TRBV27 and TRBJ1-2; TRBD1 might be the D (6 bases). CDR1 and CDR2 (germline): MNHEY, SMNVEV (reference sequence). V gave up 2 bases and J gave up 4 bases, with 11 bases separating them. The CDR3 extends over 14 amino acids.

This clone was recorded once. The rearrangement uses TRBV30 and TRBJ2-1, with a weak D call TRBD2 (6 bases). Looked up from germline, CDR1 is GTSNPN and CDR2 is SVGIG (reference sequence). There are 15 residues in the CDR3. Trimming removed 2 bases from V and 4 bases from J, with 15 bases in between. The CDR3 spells CAWSPAGDFYNEQFF. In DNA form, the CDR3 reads TGTGCCTGGAGTCCTGCTGGGGACTTTTACAATGAGCAGTTCTTC.

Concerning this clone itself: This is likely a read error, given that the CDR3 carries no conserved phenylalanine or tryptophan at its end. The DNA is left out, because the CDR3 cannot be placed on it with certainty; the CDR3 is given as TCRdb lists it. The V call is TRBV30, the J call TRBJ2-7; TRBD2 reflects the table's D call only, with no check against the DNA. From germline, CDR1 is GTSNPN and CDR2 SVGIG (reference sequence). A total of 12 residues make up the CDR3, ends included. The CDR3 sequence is CAWSPSGGSSYY.

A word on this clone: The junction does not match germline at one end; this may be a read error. In DNA, the CDR3 is TGCAGCGTCGAAGGGCCAGGGAAGTGGGTCGCTGAAGCTTTCTTT. Its protein product is CSVEGPGKWVAEAFF. The V call is TRBV29-1, the J call TRBJ1-1, with a tentative D call TRBD1 (5 bases). The CDR3 length is 15 residues. The germline V gene encodes CDR1 SQVTM and CDR2 ANQGSEA. The whole variable domain, remainder taken from reference TRBV29-1 and TRBJ1-1, is SAVISQKPSRDICQRGTSLTIQCQVDSQVTMMFWYRQQPGQSLTLIATANQGSEATYESGFVIDKFPISRPNLTFSTLTVSNMSPEDSSIYLCSVEGPGKWVAEAFFGQGTRLTVV.

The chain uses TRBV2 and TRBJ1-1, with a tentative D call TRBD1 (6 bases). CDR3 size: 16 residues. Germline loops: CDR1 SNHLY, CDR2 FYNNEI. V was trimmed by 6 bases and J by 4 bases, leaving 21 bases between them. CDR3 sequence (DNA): TGTGCCAGCAGGGGGATTGAAAGGACAGTAGCCACTGAAGCTTTCTTT. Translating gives CASRGIERTVATEAFF.

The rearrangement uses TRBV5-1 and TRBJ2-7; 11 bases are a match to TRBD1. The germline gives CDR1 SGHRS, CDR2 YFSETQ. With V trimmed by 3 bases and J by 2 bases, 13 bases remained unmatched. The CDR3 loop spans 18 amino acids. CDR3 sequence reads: CASSWGVRGDRGTYEQYF. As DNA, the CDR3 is TGCGCCAGCAGCTGGGGAGTTCGCGGGGACAGGGGGACCTACGAGCAGTACTTC.

CDR3 protein: CASSRGLVGDEQFF. CDR3 sequence (DNA): TGTGCCAGCAGTCGAGGACTAGTAGGCGATGAGCAGTTCTTC. The J gene is TRBJ2-1, the V gene TRBV6-6; TRBD2 agrees at 7 bases. With 5 bases clipped from V and 8 bases from J, the junction kept 9 bases outside the gene matches. This CDR3 spans 14 amino acids. The germline CDR1 and CDR2 sequences are MNHNY and SVGAGI (reference sequence).

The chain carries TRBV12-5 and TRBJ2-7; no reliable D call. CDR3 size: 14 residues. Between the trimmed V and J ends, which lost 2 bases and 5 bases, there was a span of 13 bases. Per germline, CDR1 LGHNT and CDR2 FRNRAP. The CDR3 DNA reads TGTGCTAGTGGTTTGCTCAGGTCCCCCCACGAGCAGTACTTC. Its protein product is CASGLLRSPHEQYF. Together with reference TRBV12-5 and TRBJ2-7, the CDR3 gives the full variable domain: DARVTQTPRHKVTEMGQEVTMRCQPILGHNTVFWYRQTMMQGLELLAYFRNRAPLDDSGMPKDRFSAEMPDATLATLKIQPSEPRDSAVYFCASGLLRSPHEQYFGPGTRLTVT.

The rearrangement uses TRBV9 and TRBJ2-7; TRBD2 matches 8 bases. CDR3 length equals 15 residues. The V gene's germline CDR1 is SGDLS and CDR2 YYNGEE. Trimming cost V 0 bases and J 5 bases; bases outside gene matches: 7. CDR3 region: CASSVGTSPAHEQYF. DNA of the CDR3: TGTGCCAGCAGCGTAGGGACTAGCCCTGCCCACGAGCAGTACTTC. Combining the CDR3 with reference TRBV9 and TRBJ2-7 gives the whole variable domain DSGVTQTPKHLITATGQRVTLRCSPRSGDLSVYWYQQSLDQGLQFLIQYYNGEERAKGNILERFSAQQFPDLHSELNLSSLELGDSALYFCASSVGTSPAHEQYFGPGTRLTVT.

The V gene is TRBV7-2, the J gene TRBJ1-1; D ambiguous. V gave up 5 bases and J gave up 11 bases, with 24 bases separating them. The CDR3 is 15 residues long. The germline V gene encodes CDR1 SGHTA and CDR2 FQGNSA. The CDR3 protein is CASSPRLRLRPAAFF. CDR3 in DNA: TGTGCCAGCAGCCCTCGTTTACGGTTGAGGCCCGCGGCTTTCTTT.

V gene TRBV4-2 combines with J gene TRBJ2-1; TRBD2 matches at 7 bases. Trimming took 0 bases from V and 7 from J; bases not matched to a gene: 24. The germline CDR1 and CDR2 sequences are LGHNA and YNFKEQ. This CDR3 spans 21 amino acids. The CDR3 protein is CASSQDRASGHQKPLPNEQFF. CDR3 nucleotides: TGTGCCAGCAGCCAAGATCGGGCTAGCGGCCATCAGAAGCCCCTACCAAATGAGCAGTTCTTC.

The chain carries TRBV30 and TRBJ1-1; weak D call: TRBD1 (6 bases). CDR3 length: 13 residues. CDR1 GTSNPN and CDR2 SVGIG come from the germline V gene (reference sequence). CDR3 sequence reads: CPSTPGGRTEAFF. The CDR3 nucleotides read TGTCCCTCCACCCCCGGGGGGCGGACTGAAGCTTTCTTT.

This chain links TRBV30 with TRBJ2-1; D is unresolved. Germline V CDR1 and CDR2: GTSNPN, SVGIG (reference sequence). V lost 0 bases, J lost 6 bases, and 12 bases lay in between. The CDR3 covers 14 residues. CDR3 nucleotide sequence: TGTGCCTGGAGTGTGCCGACGCGGATCAATGAGCAGTTCTTC. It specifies CAWSVPTRINEQFF.

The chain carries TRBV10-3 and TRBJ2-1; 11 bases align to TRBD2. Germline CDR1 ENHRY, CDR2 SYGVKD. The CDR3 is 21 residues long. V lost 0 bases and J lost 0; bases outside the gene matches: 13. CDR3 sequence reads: CAISESVLAGEFLSSYNEQFF. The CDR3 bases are TGTGCCATCAGTGAGTCAGTACTAGCGGGAGAGTTCCTGAGCTCCTACAATGAGCAGTTCTTC.

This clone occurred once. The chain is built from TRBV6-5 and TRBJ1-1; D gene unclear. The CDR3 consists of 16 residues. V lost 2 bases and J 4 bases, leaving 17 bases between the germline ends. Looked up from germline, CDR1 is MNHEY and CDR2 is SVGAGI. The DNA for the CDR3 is TGTGCCAGCAGTTACAACAGTCATGGAGGTGGCACTGAAGCTTTCTTT. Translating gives CASSYNSHGGGTEAFF.

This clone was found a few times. In DNA, the CDR3 is TGCAGCGCCGGGGGGGCAGGTTCCCGGGGACTAGCGGAAAAGAACACCGGGGAGCTGTTTTTT. Amino acids: CSAGGAGSRGLAEKNTGELFF. The V and J genes are TRBV29-1 and TRBJ2-2; 11 bases fit TRBD2. The CDR3 loop spans 21 amino acids. Germline V lookup: CDR1 SQVTM, CDR2 ANQGSEA. With 7 bases clipped from V and 1 base from J, the junction kept 23 bases outside the gene matches.

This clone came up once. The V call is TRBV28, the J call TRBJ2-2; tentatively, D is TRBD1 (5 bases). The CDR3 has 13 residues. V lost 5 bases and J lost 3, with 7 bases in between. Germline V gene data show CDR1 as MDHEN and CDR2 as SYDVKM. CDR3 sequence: CASSVRDTGELFF. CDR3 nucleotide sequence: TGTGCCAGCAGTGTCAGGGACACCGGGGAGCTGTTTTTT.

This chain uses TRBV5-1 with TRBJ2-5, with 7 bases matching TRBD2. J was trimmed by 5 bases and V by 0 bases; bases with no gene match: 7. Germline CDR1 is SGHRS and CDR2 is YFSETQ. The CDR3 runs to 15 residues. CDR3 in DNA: TGCGCCAGCAGCTTGGGAGGATGGGGAGGGGAGACCCAGTACTTC. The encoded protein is CASSLGGWGGETQYF.

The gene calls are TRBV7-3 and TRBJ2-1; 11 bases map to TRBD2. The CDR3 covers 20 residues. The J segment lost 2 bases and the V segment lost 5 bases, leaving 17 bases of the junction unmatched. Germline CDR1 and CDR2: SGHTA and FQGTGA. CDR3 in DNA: TGTGCCAGCAGCCCTCGGACTAGCGGGCTGAGAGAGATCACCTACAATGAGCAGTTCTTC. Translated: CASSPRTSGLREITYNEQFF.

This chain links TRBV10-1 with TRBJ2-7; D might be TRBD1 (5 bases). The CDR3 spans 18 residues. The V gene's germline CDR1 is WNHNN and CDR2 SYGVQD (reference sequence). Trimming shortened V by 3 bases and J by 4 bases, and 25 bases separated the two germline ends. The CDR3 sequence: CASSDASEGVRFPYEQYF. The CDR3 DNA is TGCGCCAGCAGTGACGCTTCGGAAGGGGTGAGATTTCCTTACGAGCAGTACTTC.

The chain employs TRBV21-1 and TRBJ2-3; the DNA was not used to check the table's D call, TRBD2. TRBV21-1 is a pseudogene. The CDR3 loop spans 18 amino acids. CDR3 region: CASSKDPTSRGSTDTQYF. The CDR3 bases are TGTGCCAGCAGCAAAGACCCAACTAGCCGGGGCAGCACAGATACGCAGTATTTT.

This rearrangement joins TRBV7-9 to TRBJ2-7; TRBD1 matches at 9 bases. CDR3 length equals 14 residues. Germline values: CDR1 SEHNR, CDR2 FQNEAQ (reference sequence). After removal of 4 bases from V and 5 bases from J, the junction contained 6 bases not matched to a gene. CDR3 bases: TGTGCCAGCAGCTACACAGGGGGCAGGGACGAGCAGTACTTC. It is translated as CASSYTGGRDEQYF.

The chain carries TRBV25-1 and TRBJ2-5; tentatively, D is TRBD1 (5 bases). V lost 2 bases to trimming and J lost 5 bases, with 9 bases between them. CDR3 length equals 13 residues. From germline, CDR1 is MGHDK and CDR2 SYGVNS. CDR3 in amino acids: CASSERAGETQYF. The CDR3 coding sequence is TGTGCCAGCAGTGAAAGGGCAGGGGAGACCCAGTACTTC.

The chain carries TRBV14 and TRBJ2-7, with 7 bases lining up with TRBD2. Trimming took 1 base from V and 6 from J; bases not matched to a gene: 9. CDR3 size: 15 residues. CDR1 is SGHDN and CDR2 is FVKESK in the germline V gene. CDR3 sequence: CASSQGVCGRGEQYF. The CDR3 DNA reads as TGTGCCAGCAGCCAAGGGGTGTGCGGGAGAGGCGAGCAGTACTTC.